This T cell receptor (beta chain) is drawn from a study of technical replicates of blood from a handful of donors. The assay was immunoSEQ multiplex PCR, and TCRdb's table has in-frame clones only and misses some. The profile covers roughly 97,000 clones, with about 96% appearing a single time and more than 0.3% taken by the ten largest. Trimming at V came to 3 bases and at J to 4 bases, leaving 5 bases not matched to a gene. Germline V gives CDR1 SGHTA, CDR2 FQGTGA. The CDR3 runs 15 residues. This TCR derives from a human donor in good health. Sequencing used T cells isolated from PBMCs. The chain links TRBV7-3 to TRBJ2-3, with 9 bases identical to TRBD2. The CDR3 DNA reads as TGTGCCAGCAGCTTTCGGGCGGGAGGGGCAGATACGCAGTATTTT. The encoded protein is CASSFRAGGADTQYF.